The clone carrying this TCR beta chain appeared a single time. Antigen: not known. Sequenced by immunoSEQ multiplex PCR; TCRdb stores in-frame clones only, minus some. The sample has roughly 80,000 clones, around 84% seen once. This CDR3 is built from 14 residues. CDR1 is MDHEN and CDR2 is SYDVKM in the germline V gene. Deletions cut 3 bases from V and 2 bases from J, with 9 bases between. This sample was included in a study of OX40 agonist ivuxolimab in advanced cancers. Looking at the study overall: Administration of intravenous ivuxolimab to patients occurred every 2 weeks at 0.01 to 10 mg/kg. Checkpoint inhibitors had been given previously to around 38% of patients. Study-wide findings and caveats: Low normalized T-cell clonal expansion was also seen in some nonresponders.

The study sampled blood at baseline, cycle 4 day 1, and cycle 7 day 1. The gene calls are TRBV28 and TRBJ2-3; D remains ambiguous. Here the sequenced sample was CD4+ or CD8+ T cells sorted from blood, taken in a trial of the OX40 agonist ivuxolimab. This clonotype was sampled from an adult with an advanced solid tumor such as melanoma, head and neck, liver or kidney cancer. The CDR3 DNA reads TGTGCCAGCAGTTTGGGTCCCCTCACAGATACGCAGTATTTT. It codes for CASSLGPLTDTQYF. The whole variable domain, remainder taken from reference TRBV28 and TRBJ2-3, is DVKVTQSSRYLVKRTGEKVFLECVQDMDHENMFWYRQDPGLGLRLIYFSYDVKMKEKGDIPEGYSVSREKKERFSLILESASTNQTSMYLCASSLGPLTDTQYFGPGTRLTVL.